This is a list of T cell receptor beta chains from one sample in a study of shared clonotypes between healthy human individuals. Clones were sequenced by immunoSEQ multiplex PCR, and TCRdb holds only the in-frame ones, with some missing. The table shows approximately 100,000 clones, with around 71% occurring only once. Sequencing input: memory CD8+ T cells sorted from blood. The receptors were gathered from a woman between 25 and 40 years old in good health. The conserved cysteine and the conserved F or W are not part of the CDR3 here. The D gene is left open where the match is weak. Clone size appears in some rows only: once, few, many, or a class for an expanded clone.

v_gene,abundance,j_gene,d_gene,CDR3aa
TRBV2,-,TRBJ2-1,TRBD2,ASTGTSGFSYNEQF
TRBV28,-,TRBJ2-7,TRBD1,ATRQGVEQY
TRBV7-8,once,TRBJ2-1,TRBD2,ASSASGRIYNEQF
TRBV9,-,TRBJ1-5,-,ASSLTGNGNQPQH
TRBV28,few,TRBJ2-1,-,ASSSGQNNEQF
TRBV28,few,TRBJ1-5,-,ASSPSRGAQPQH
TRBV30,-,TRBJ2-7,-,AWSGGGEQY
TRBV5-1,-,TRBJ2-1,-,ASSLGVEHEQF
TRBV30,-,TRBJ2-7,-,AVSDGYEQY
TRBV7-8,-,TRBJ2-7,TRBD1,ASSLAHQGAYEQY
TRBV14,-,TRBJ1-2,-,ASSRETGAHPNGYT
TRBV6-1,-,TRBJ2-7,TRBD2,ASSVELAGVHEQY
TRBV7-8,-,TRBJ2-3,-,ASSLGGLTDTQY
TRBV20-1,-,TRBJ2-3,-,SVGRDTQY
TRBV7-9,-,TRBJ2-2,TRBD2,ASSSPGGTGELF
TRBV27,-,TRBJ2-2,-,ASSPRYTGELF
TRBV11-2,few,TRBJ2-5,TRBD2,ASSSQREKETQY
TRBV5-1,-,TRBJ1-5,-,ASSLLSPGNQPQH
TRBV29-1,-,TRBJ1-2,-,SVVAGDGYT
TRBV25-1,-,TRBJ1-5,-,ASTGGSNQPQH
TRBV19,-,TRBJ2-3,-,ASRNRAVTDTQY
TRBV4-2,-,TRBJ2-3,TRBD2,ASSHKREEVDTQY
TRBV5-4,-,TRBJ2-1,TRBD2,ASSGSGSTYNEQF
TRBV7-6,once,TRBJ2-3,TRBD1,ASSSTGAPLTDTQY
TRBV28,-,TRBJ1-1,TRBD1,ASSGQEEAF
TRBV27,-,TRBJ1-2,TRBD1,ASSPLGQRDAFYGYT
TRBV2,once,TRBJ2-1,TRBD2,ASSLAGSSYNEQF
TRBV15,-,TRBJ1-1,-,ATSRVGREAF
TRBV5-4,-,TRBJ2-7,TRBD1,ASSFRGTGPHEQY
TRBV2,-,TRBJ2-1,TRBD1,ASGTDYNEQF
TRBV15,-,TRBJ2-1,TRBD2,ATSGPRTSGSTSYNEQF
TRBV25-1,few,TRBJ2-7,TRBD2,ASSELTGTSGRGEQY
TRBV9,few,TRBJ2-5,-,ASSMTRGNMGETQY
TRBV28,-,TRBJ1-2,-,ASSTTGYGYT
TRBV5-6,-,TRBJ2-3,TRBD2,ASSLERPGGSTDTQY
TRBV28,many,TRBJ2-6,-,ASSSGDFSGANVLT